Below, 22 T cell receptor beta chains from the same sample are listed, as sequenced in a study of T cell responses to AZD1222 COVID-19 vaccine. TCRdb keeps only in-frame clones here, not all; method: immunoSEQ multiplex PCR. The data show around 120,000 clones, around 92% seen once. Sequenced here: peripheral blood, sampled on day 0 of AZD1222 vaccination. The receptors stem from an adult in good health.

This chain connects TRBV4-1 to TRBJ2-2; no clear D. The CDR3 has 14 amino acids. The germline V and J ends were trimmed by 2 bases and 4 bases, with 8 bases remaining between them. Germline CDR1 MGHRA, CDR2 YSYEKL. The CDR3 DNA is TGCGCCAGCAGCCAAAGTCAGTTCACCGGGGAGCTGTTTTTT. Its protein is CASSQSQFTGELFF.

V usage is TRBV5-1 and J usage is TRBJ1-5; 8 nucleotides agree with TRBD1. Germline V gene lookup returns CDR1 SGHRS and CDR2 YFSETQ. The CDR3 has 15 residues. V was pared by 5 bases and J by 0 bases, with 4 bases of the junction left unmatched. CDR3 sequence reads: CASRPTGDSNQPQHF. CDR3 nucleotides: TGCGCCAGCAGACCGACAGGGGATAGCAATCAGCCCCAGCATTTT.

The J gene is TRBJ2-2, the V gene TRBV25-1; 11 positions agree with TRBD1. The CDR3 length is 17 residues. V was pared by 3 bases and J by 6 bases, with 9 bases of the junction left unmatched. The V gene's germline CDR1 is MGHDK and CDR2 SYGVNS. CDR3 in DNA: TGTGCCAGCAGTGATCCTCCTGGGACAGGGGGTGCCGGGGAGCTGTTTTTT. Translated: CASSDPPGTGGAGELFF.

This clone was detected once. The J gene is TRBJ2-1, the V gene TRBV11-2; TRBD2 might be the D (6 bases). Germline assignment: CDR1 SGHAT and CDR2 FQNNGV. CDR3 length: 15 amino acids. V was pared by 1 base and J by 5 bases, with 12 bases between. The CDR3 coding sequence is TGTGCCAGCAGCTTAGGCCCTGGCGGGAACAATGAGCAGTTCTTC. This translates into CASSLGPGGNNEQFF.

This clone was counted a single time. The chain couples TRBV30 to TRBJ2-1; D unclear. CDR3 length: 16 residues. The germline gives CDR1 GTSNPN, CDR2 SVGIG (reference sequence). V lost 3 bases, J lost 9 bases, and 24 bases lay in between. The CDR3 coding sequence is TGTGCCTGGAGGAGACCCGACCCCTCCGGAAAACCTGAGCAGTTCTTC. This codes for CAWRRPDPSGKPEQFF.

The chain has TRBV5-1 and TRBJ2-1, with D perhaps TRBD2 (5 bases). CDR3 length: 14 residues. Trimming left V 1 base short and J 7 bases short, with 12 bases between. Germline lookup yields CDR1 SGHRS and CDR2 YFSETQ. The CDR3 reads CASSLLAGGNEQFF. CDR3 DNA: TGCGCCAGCAGCTTGTTGGCGGGTGGGAATGAGCAGTTCTTC.

This chain joins TRBV11-2 and TRBJ2-3; a possible D gene is TRBD1 (6 bases). V was trimmed by 5 bases and J by 7 bases, leaving 16 bases between them. Looked up from germline, CDR1 is SGHAT and CDR2 is FQNNGV. This CDR3 is 14 amino acids long. DNA of the CDR3: TGTGCCAGCAGCCCGGGACACGGCTCTTATACGCAGTATTTT. Amino acid sequence: CASSPGHGSYTQYF.

The chain recombines TRBV4-1 with TRBJ2-5; tentative D call: TRBD1 (5 bases). The CDR3 has 15 residues. Trimming removed 0 bases from V and 3 bases from J, with 11 bases in between. Germline lookup yields CDR1 MGHRA and CDR2 YSYEKL. The CDR3 here is CASSQEQGGEETQYF. The CDR3, as DNA: TGCGCCAGCAGCCAAGAGCAGGGCGGAGAAGAGACCCAGTACTTC.

The V call is TRBV19, the J call TRBJ2-7; 9 bases map to TRBD1. The CDR3 contains 15 residues. V lost 5 bases and J lost 2; bases outside the gene matches: 7. Germline V CDR1 and CDR2: LNHDA, SQIVND (reference sequence). CDR3 residues: CASSENRDRAYEQYF. The DNA for the CDR3 is TGTGCCAGTAGTGAAAACCGGGACAGGGCCTACGAGCAGTACTTC.

The chain is built from TRBV29-1 and TRBJ1-1, with TRBD1 matching 7 bases. This CDR3 is 14 amino acids long. V was pared by 6 bases and J by 6 bases, with 13 bases of the junction left unmatched. The V gene's germline CDR1 is SQVTM and CDR2 ANQGSEA. The CDR3: CSVRGQQGKPEAFF. CDR3 bases: TGCAGCGTGCGGGGGCAACAGGGGAAGCCTGAAGCTTTCTTT.

The count of this clone is one. This rearrangement joins TRBV6-5 to TRBJ2-2, with 9 bases fitting TRBD2. This CDR3 spans 16 amino acids. The germline V gene has CDR1 MNHEY and CDR2 SVGAGI. V trimming: 0 bases; J trimming: 7 bases; junction bases outside the gene matches: 6. The CDR3 reads CASSYSSGSPSGELFF. The DNA for the CDR3 is TGTGCCAGCAGTTACTCTAGCGGGAGCCCAAGCGGGGAGCTGTTTTTT.

The chain joins TRBV27 to TRBJ1-1; 7 bases are a match to TRBD1. The CDR3 spans 15 residues. Trimming removed 3 bases from V and 4 bases from J; junction bases left unmatched: 8. Germline V gives CDR1 MNHEY, CDR2 SMNVEV (reference sequence). The CDR3 nucleotides read TGTGCCAGCAGTTTGGAGAGACAGGGCGGCACTGAAGCTTTCTTT. It codes for CASSLERQGGTEAFF.

The chain couples TRBV20-1 to TRBJ1-1; D not certain. This CDR3 has 10 amino acids. V dropped 7 bases and J dropped 3 bases, with 6 bases sitting between them. CDR1 and CDR2 from the germline V gene are DFQATT and SNEGSKA (reference sequence). The CDR3 sequence: CSGWDTEAFF. CDR3 in DNA: TGCAGTGGCTGGGACACTGAAGCTTTCTTT.

This clone was seen a handful of times. The CDR3 region is CASSLGLRGPSGNQPQHF. CDR3 bases: TGTGCCAGCAGTCTGGGCCTCCGCGGCCCTTCGGGCAATCAGCCCCAGCATTTT. The chain recombines TRBV6-2 or TRBV6-3 with TRBJ1-5; D gene uncertain. The CDR3 is made up of 18 amino acids. V was trimmed by 5 bases and J by 2 bases, leaving 22 bases between them. Germline V gives CDR1 MNHEY, CDR2 SVGEGT.

This chain joins TRBV28 and TRBJ1-6; no clear D. Germline loops: CDR1 MDHEN, CDR2 SYDVKM. V lost 5 bases and J 5 bases, leaving 4 bases between the germline ends. This CDR3 has 12 amino acids. The CDR3 bases are TGTGCCAGCAGTGTTAATAATTCACCCCTCCACTTT. Its protein is CASSVNNSPLHF.

The rearrangement uses TRBV28 and TRBJ2-3; TRBD2 matches at 8 bases. This CDR3 contains 17 residues. Germline CDR1 is MDHEN and CDR2 is SYDVKM. After removal of 5 bases from V and 0 bases from J, the junction contained 10 bases not matched to a gene. The CDR3 protein is CASSPLGSGASTDTQYF. Written as DNA, the CDR3 is TGTGCCAGCAGTCCACTAGGTAGCGGGGCAAGCACAGATACGCAGTATTTT.

The chain uses TRBV14 and TRBJ1-1; D ambiguous. CDR1 SGHDN and CDR2 FVKESK come from the germline V gene. The CDR3 is made up of 17 amino acids. Trimming stripped 4 bases from V and 4 bases from J, with 22 bases between. CDR3 sequence: CASSRLGGLSQGTEAFF. The CDR3 DNA reads TGTGCCAGCAGCCGTCTTGGAGGGTTGAGCCAAGGCACTGAAGCTTTCTTT.

In its sample, this clone was seen a few times. The chain links TRBV2 to TRBJ1-2; no clear D. This CDR3 spans 14 amino acids. CDR1 is SNHLY, CDR2 FYNNEI, per germline. V was cut by 4 bases and J by 7 bases, with 16 bases left in between. For the CDR3, the DNA is TGTGCCAGCAGTGCGGGGATTCTCATTGGTGGCTACACCTTC. This encodes CASSAGILIGGYTF.

The chain uses TRBV28 and TRBJ2-4; 11 positions match TRBD1. The germline V gene encodes CDR1 MDHEN and CDR2 SYDVKM. The V segment lost 10 bases and the J segment 9 bases; nucleotides outside the gene matches: 8. This CDR3 comprises 13 residues. The CDR3 nucleotides read TGTGCCACCACGGACAGGGGGCGCGGCATTCAGTACTTC. It specifies CATTDRGRGIQYF.

The chain couples TRBV11-2 to TRBJ2-3, with 10 bases identical to TRBD2. J gave up 4 bases and V 4 bases, and 8 bases lay outside the gene matches. CDR3 length equals 16 residues. Germline CDR1 SGHAT, CDR2 FQNNGV. In DNA form, the CDR3 reads TGTGCCAGCAGCTCGGTCCCGGGACTAGCGCCAGATACGCAGTATTTT. Amino acids: CASSSVPGLAPDTQYF.

V gene TRBV5-1 combines with J gene TRBJ2-7; no definite D call. Germline CDR1 is SGHRS and CDR2 is YFSETQ. Trimming took off 0 bases at V and 4 bases at J, with 8 bases between the two ends. This CDR3 comprises 13 residues. This chain's CDR3 is CASSLGSSYEQYF. CDR3 nucleotide sequence: TGCGCCAGCAGCTTGGGGTCTTCTTACGAGCAGTACTTC.

The J gene is TRBJ2-7, the V gene TRBV19; 7 nucleotides line up with TRBD2. This CDR3 has 14 residues. The ends lost 1 base at V and 3 bases at J; junction bases unmatched: 3. Per germline, CDR1 LNHDA and CDR2 SQIVND (reference sequence). DNA for the CDR3: TGTGCCAGTAGTATAGCTCGGGGGGACTACGAGCAGTACTTC. The encoded protein is CASSIARGDYEQYF.